Judged by abundance, the clone carrying this T cell receptor beta chain is medium-sized. These data belong to a study of PD-1 blockade in classical Hodgkin lymphoma. TCRdb's copy holds only in-frame clones and misses some; the assay was immunoSEQ multiplex PCR. The sample records around 6,000 clones, around half being singletons. Relapse after autologous stem cell transplantation occurred in every patient, and brentuximab vedotin exposure varied. Through magnetic negative selection, CD8+ T cells were separated from PBMCs that had been thawed. The specimen comprised CD8+ T cells from blood, sampled at baseline. This TCR came from a human donor with classical Hodgkin lymphoma.

CDR3 protein: CASKEVSGGAYNEQFF. Here the CDR3 DNA reads TGTGCCAGTAAGGAGGTGAGTGGCGGCGCCTACAATGAGCAGTTCTTC. This sequence joins TRBV19 and TRBJ2-1, with a possible D match to TRBD2 (5 bases). The CDR3 runs 16 residues. V dropped 7 bases and J dropped 2 bases, with 18 bases sitting between them. Germline V gives CDR1 LNHDA, CDR2 SQIVND (reference sequence).